This section outlines one TCR beta chain sequence together with its context. This entry comes from a study of blood T cell repertoires in COVID-19. Study in general: The origin of the acute and convalescent COVID-19 samples was the United States, Italy and Spain. Sample material is recorded as cDNA or gDNA derived from T cells, B-cell-depleted T cells, or PBMCs.

Source study methods: It was from reference gene primer amplification that nucleated cell counts were estimated. Using immunoSEQ multiplex PCR, the repertoire was profiled, and TCRdb retains in-frame clones only, with some absent. That table supplies the V and J calls and clone size; D and trimming were determined from the DNA. The sample lists some 170,000 clones; approximately 85% were seen once. The clonotype originates from a man between 60 and 75 years old with active or convalescent COVID-19. The sample was peripheral blood.

CDR3 sequence reads: CASRTGLGQPQHF. The DNA for the CDR3 is TGTGCCAGCAGAACAGGGTTGGGTCAGCCCCAGCATTTT. J is TRBJ1-5 and V is TRBV6-5, with D perhaps TRBD1 (6 bases). Germline loops: CDR1 MNHEY, CDR2 SVGAGI. The V end lost 6 bases, the J end lost 6 bases, and 12 bases lay between the germline ends. This CDR3 spans 13 amino acids.